This passage covers 5 T cell receptor beta chains from one sample sequenced in a study of blood T cell repertoires in COVID-19. Clones were sequenced by immunoSEQ multiplex PCR, and TCRdb holds only the in-frame ones, with some missing. The table lists hundreds of thousands of clones, roughly four fifths of them singletons. Sequenced: peripheral blood. The origin of the receptors is an elderly man with acute or convalescent COVID-19.

The V and J genes are TRBV3-1 (or the pseudogene TRBV3-2) and TRBJ2-5, with a weak D call TRBD1 (5 bases). V lost 4 bases and J lost 5, with 17 bases in between. The CDR3 is made up of 15 amino acids. The germline V gene has CDR1 LGHDT and CDR2 YNNKEL (reference sequence). CDR3 region: CASSRKGWGAETQYF. The CDR3 coding sequence is TGTGCCAGCAGCCGGAAGGGGTGGGGCGCGGAGACCCAGTACTTC.

This clone has only one observation. The V call is TRBV5-5, the J call TRBJ2-3, with D possibly TRBD1 on 5 matching bases. The CDR3 runs 15 residues. In germline, CDR1 is SGHKS, CDR2 YYEKEE (reference sequence). V was cut by 6 bases and J by 2 bases, with 16 bases left in between. The CDR3 DNA reads TGTGCCAGCAATAACCAGGGCAGATCCACAGATACGCAGTATTTT. Translated: CASNNQGRSTDTQYF.

The genes are TRBV6-2 or TRBV6-3 and TRBJ1-5; 7 nucleotides line up with TRBD1. The CDR3 is 17 residues long. Losses at the gene ends were 3 bases for V and 2 bases for J; bases not matched to a gene: 10. Germline V CDR1 and CDR2: MNHEY, SVGEGT. In DNA, the CDR3 is TGTGCCAGCAGTTATCGACAGGGCGAAGGGGGCAATCAGCCCCAGCATTTT. Protein sequence: CASSYRQGEGGNQPQHF.

The CDR3 nucleotides are TGTGCCAGTAGTATAGGGGAGGGTAGCGGGGGAATCACAGATACGCAGTATTTT. Translation gives CASSIGEGSGGITDTQYF. This chain links TRBV19 with TRBJ2-3, with 9 bases identical to TRBD2. The CDR3 contains 18 residues. The ends lost 1 base at V and 2 bases at J; junction bases unmatched: 10. Germline V gene data show CDR1 as LNHDA and CDR2 as SQIVND (reference sequence).

The V gene is TRBV6-5, the J gene TRBJ1-1; D perhaps matches TRBD1 (6 bases). V was clipped by 6 bases and J by 1 base, with 15 bases between them. The CDR3 length is 15 residues. Looked up from germline, CDR1 is MNHEY and CDR2 is SVGAGI. The CDR3 sequence: CASRRDILGNTEAFF. The CDR3 DNA reads TGTGCCAGCAGAAGGGACATCCTGGGGAACACTGAAGCTTTCTTT.